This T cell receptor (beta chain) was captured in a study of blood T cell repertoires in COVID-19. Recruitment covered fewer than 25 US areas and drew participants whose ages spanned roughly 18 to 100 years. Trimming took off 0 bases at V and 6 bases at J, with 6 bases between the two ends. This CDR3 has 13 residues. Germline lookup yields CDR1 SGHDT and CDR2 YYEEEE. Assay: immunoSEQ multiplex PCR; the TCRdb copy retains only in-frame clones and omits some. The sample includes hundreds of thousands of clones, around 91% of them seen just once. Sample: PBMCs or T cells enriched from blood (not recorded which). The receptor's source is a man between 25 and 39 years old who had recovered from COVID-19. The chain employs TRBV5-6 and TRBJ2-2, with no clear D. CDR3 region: CASSLVEPGELFF. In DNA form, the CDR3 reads TGTGCCAGCAGCTTGGTAGAGCCCGGGGAGCTGTTTTTT. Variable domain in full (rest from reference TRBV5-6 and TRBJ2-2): DAGVTQSPTHLIKTRGQQVTLRCSPKSGHDTVSWYQQALGQGPQFIFQYYEEEERQRGNFPDRFSGHQFPNYSSELNVNALLLGDSALYLCASSLVEPGELFFGEGSRLTVL.